These 8 T cell receptor beta chains were sequenced from one sample in a study of T cells in localized non-small cell lung cancer. Assay: immunoSEQ multiplex PCR; the TCRdb copy retains only in-frame clones and omits some. The repertoire has about 19,000 clones, around 90% of them found once; the top ten carry 4%. The sample here was peripheral blood, taken before any cancer treatment. These receptors all stem from a male donor aged 60 or over with stage I squamous cell lung carcinoma.

The chain links TRBV29-1 to TRBJ2-1, with 9 bases fitting TRBD2. The length of the CDR3 is 14 residues. The V gene's germline CDR1 is SQVTM and CDR2 ANQGSEA. Trimming removed 3 bases from V and 6 bases from J; junction bases left unmatched: 6. As DNA, the CDR3 is TGCAGCGTTGATGAGCGGGAGGTTCTCAATGAGCAGTTCTTC. This encodes CSVDEREVLNEQFF.

V is TRBV4-3 and J is TRBJ2-5; D remains unclear. The DNA end favors TRBJ2-7, so the J call may be wrong. The length of the CDR3 is 14 residues. CDR1 LGHNA and CDR2 YSLEER come from the germline V gene. The CDR3 region is CASSQGTLSYEQYF. The CDR3 coding sequence is TGCGCCAGCAGCCAAGGTACACTCTCCTACGAGCAGTACTTC.

J is TRBJ2-1 and V is TRBV4-3; D not resolved. V was pared by 0 bases and J by 10 bases, with 19 bases between. The length of the CDR3 is 16 residues. In germline, CDR1 is LGHNA, CDR2 YSLEER. CDR3 protein: CASSQDLGRAGSEQFF. The CDR3 coding sequence is TGCGCCAGCAGCCAAGATCTAGGAAGGGCTGGTAGCGAGCAGTTCTTC.

A word on this clone: Mismatch with germline at one junction end may stem from a read error. This chain links TRBV14 with TRBJ2-1; TRBD1 matches 7 bases. The CDR3 runs 18 residues. Looked up from germline, CDR1 is SGHDN and CDR2 is FVKESK. In nucleotides, the CDR3 is TGTGCCAGCAGCAAAGACCCTCCGGACAGGCTATTATACAATGAGCAGTTCTTC. The encoded protein is CASSKDPPDRLLYNEQFF.

A single count supports this clone. This rearrangement joins TRBV2 to TRBJ2-1; the D is unclear. Germline CDR1 is SNHLY and CDR2 is FYNNEI. V shed 1 base and J shed 7 bases, with 11 bases lying between them. The CDR3 runs to 14 residues. The CDR3, as DNA: TGTGCCAGCAGTGAAGGGCCCCCTAGGAATGAGCAGTTCTTC. Translated, it gives CASSEGPPRNEQFF.

This rearrangement joins TRBV21-1 to TRBJ1-2; TRBD1, the D gene given by the table, was not confirmed from the DNA. TRBV21-1 is described as a pseudogene. This CDR3 is 13 amino acids long. This CDR3 reads CASNLTENYGYTF. The CDR3 DNA reads TGTGCCAGCAACCTGACAGAAAACTATGGCTACACCTTC.

V usage is TRBV5-1 and J usage is TRBJ1-1; TRBD1 aligns across 8 bases. The CDR3 length is 13 residues. Germline V gene lookup returns CDR1 SGHRS and CDR2 YFSETQ. V was pared by 5 bases and J by 5 bases, with 5 bases of the junction left unmatched. As DNA, the CDR3 is TGCGCCAGCAGGGATACAGGGGGGACTGAAGCTTTCTTT. This encodes CASRDTGGTEAFF.

The chain employs TRBV7-9 and TRBJ1-2, with TRBD1 identical over 7 bases. CDR3 length: 13 residues. Germline V CDR1 and CDR2: SEHNR, FQNEAQ (reference sequence). V lost 2 bases, J lost 6 bases, and 3 bases stayed unmatched. The CDR3 region is CASSLWTGDGYTF. For the CDR3, the DNA is TGTGCCAGCAGCTTATGGACAGGCGATGGCTACACCTTC.